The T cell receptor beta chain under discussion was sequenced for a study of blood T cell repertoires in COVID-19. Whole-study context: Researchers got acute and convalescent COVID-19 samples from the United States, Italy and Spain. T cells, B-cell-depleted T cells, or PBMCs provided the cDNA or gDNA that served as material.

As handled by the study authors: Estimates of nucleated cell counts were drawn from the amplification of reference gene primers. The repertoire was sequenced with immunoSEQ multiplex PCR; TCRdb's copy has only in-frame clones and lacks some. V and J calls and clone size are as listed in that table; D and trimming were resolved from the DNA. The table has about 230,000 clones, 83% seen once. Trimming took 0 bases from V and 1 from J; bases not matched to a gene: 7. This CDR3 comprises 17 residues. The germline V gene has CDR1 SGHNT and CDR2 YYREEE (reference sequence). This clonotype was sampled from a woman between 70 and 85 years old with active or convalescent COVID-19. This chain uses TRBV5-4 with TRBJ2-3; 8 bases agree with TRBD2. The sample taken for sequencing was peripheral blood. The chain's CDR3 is CASSLESAGGGTDTQYF. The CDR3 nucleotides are TGTGCCAGCAGCTTGGAGTCGGCGGGAGGTGGCACAGATACGCAGTATTTT.